This T cell receptor (beta chain) was recovered during a study of blood T cell repertoires in COVID-19. Study context: Acute-phase and convalescent COVID-19 samples originated in the United States, Italy and Spain.

Study processing details: Estimated nucleated cell counts came from reference gene primer amplification. Clones were read by immunoSEQ multiplex PCR, and TCRdb kept only the in-frame ones, dropping some. The V and J calls and clone size were taken over from that table, and D and trimming were inferred from the DNA. The sample consists of roughly 160,000 clones, about four fifths of them appearing once. V was trimmed by 3 bases and J by 11 bases, leaving 17 bases between them. CDR3 size: 14 residues. Germline CDR1 and CDR2: MDHEN and SYDVKM. The specimen was peripheral blood. The receptor was derived from a woman of 80 years or more with active or convalescent COVID-19. The chain employs TRBV28 and TRBJ1-5; D perhaps matches TRBD1 (6 bases). In nucleotides, the CDR3 is TGTGCCAGCAGTTTCGGACAGCCCGGGTGGTCCCAGCATTTT. Translating it yields CASSFGQPGWSQHF.